The rows below give T cell receptor beta chains drawn from one sample of a study of technical replicates of blood from a few donors. TCRdb's copy holds only in-frame clones and misses some; the assay was immunoSEQ multiplex PCR. The sample carries around 83,000 clones, around 94% recorded once. Sequencing was carried out using T cells isolated from PBMCs. The receptors here all came from a human donor in good health. CDR3s include the opening cysteine and the closing phenylalanine or tryptophan. D genes are given only for firm matches. Expanded clones are given a class, and other clones once, few, many or no size at all.

v_call	j_call	d_call	clone_size	cdr3_nt	cdr3_aa
TRBV7-8	TRBJ2-7	-	-	TGTGCCAGCAGCTTGGCCGTTGGGGCCTCCTACGAGCAGTACTTC	CASSLAVGASYEQYF
TRBV28	TRBJ2-7	-	-	TGTGCCAGCAGTTTGAGCCTTGCCTACGAGCAGTACTTC	CASSLSLAYEQYF
TRBV7-2	TRBJ1-1	-	-	TGTGCCAGCAGCGTCTTGGACGGAGGGGTCACTGAAGCTTTCTTT	CASSVLDGGVTEAFF
TRBV12-5	TRBJ2-1	TRBD2	-	TGTGCTAGTGGTTTGGTAACGACTAGCGCCTACAATGAGCAGTTCTTC	CASGLVTTSAYNEQFF
TRBV5-1	TRBJ2-2	-	-	TGCGCCAGCAGCGAAGGACTGTTCGCGAACACCGGGGAGCTGTTTTTT	CASSEGLFANTGELFF
TRBV4-2	TRBJ1-2	TRBD1	-	TGTGCCAGCAGCCACTCAGAGACAGGGAACTATGGCTACACCTTC	CASSHSETGNYGYTF
TRBV27	TRBJ2-3	-	-	TGTGCCAGCTCAAACTACGGGGAGCGCGGGCCGGGAGATACGCAGTATTTT	CASSNYGERGPGDTQYF
TRBV27	TRBJ2-7	TRBD1	-	TGTGCCACCGGACAGGGAACCTACGAGCAGTACTTC	CATGQGTYEQYF
TRBV11-2	TRBJ2-3	-	once	TGTGCCATCAATACAGGGAAAGAGAAGGCAGATACGCAGTATTTT	CAINTGKEKADTQYF
TRBV5-4	TRBJ2-7	TRBD2	-	TGTGCCAGCAGCTTTGGCGAGCGGGAGTTGAATGAGCAGTACTTC	CASSFGERELNEQYF
TRBV4-1	TRBJ2-7	-	-	TGCGCCAGCAGCCAAGTAGCGCCGAAACTAGGGCACAGCGCCTACGAGCAGTACTTC	CASSQVAPKLGHSAYEQYF
TRBV27	TRBJ2-5	TRBD2	-	TGTGCCAGCAGTTCATATAGCGGGAGCCAAGAGACCCAGTACTTC	CASSSYSGSQETQYF
TRBV19	TRBJ2-7	TRBD2	-	TGTGCCAGACCTAGCGGCTCCTACGAGCAGTACTTC	CARPSGSYEQYF
TRBV5-1	TRBJ2-1	TRBD1	-	TGCGCCAGCAGCTTATCCGGGACAGTCATCAACAATGAGCAGTTCTTC	CASSLSGTVINNEQFF
TRBV29-1	TRBJ1-5	-	-	TGCAGCGTCGTGGGCCCGGGAGGACAGCCCCAGCATTTT	CSVVGPGGQPQHF
TRBV30	TRBJ2-5	-	-	TGTGCCTGGAGAGTTAGGGGCCCCCAAGAGACCCAGTACTTC	CAWRVRGPQETQYF
TRBV27	TRBJ1-1	-	-	TGTGCCAGCAGGACAGGTAACACTGAAGCTTTCTTT	CASRTGNTEAFF
TRBV6-1	TRBJ1-2	-	-	TGTGCCAGCATCTCCCCGATAAACAGGGCTGATGGCTACACCTTC	CASISPINRADGYTF
TRBV21-1	TRBJ1-3	-	once	TGTGCCAGCAGCAAAACTCGGGACAGGGCCGCCAGAAACACCATATATTTT	CASSKTRDRAARNTIYF
TRBV5-4	TRBJ1-2	-	-	TGTGCCAGCAGCTTTCCCCCTTCAGGGACAAACGGCTACACCTTC	CASSFPPSGTNGYTF
TRBV2	TRBJ2-7	TRBD1	once	TGTGCCAGCAGGTGGGACAGTCTTTACGAGCAGTACTTC	CASRWDSLYEQYF
TRBV5-5	TRBJ1-5	TRBD1	-	TGTGCCAGCAGCTTGGTGGGACAGGGTCAGCCCCAGCATTTT	CASSLVGQGQPQHF
TRBV30	TRBJ2-5	-	-	TGTGCCTGTTCCTGGACTGTTAAAGAGACCCAGTACTTC	CACSWTVKETQYF
TRBV29-1	TRBJ2-2	TRBD2	-	TGCAGCGGACTAGCGGGAACCGGGGAGCTGTTTTTT	CSGLAGTGELFF
TRBV5-1	TRBJ2-1	TRBD2	-	TGCGCCAGCAGCTTGGGGACTAGCGGTTACTCCTACAATGAGCAGTTCTTC	CASSLGTSGYSYNEQFF
TRBV5-1	TRBJ2-1	-	-	TGCGCCAGCAGCCCCCGCGCAGGGAGGTTTTTACCCTACAATGAGCAGTTCTTC	CASSPRAGRFLPYNEQFF
TRBV7-2	TRBJ2-1	-	-	TGTGCCAGCAGCTTAGGGAGTGAGCAGTTCTTC	CASSLGSEQFF
TRBV18	TRBJ1-1	-	-	TGTGCCAGCTCACAATCGGACCGTACTAGTGAAGCTTTCTTT	CASSQSDRTSEAFF
TRBV6-4	TRBJ2-7	TRBD2	-	TGTGCCAGCAGTGAACAAGCGGGAGGGCCTGGGGAGCAGTACTTC	CASSEQAGGPGEQYF
TRBV10-2	TRBJ2-1	TRBD2	-	TGCGCCAGCAGTGATACCGGGACTAGCCGTCGGTTCTTC	CASSDTGTSRRFF
TRBV5-1	TRBJ2-3	TRBD2	-	TGCGCCAGCAGCCCCGAAAGACTAGCTAGGACAGATACGCAGTATTTT	CASSPERLARTDTQYF
TRBV6-5	TRBJ1-5	-	-	TGTGCCAGCAGTTACAACAGGGATAATCAGCCCCAGCATTTT	CASSYNRDNQPQHF
TRBV7-3	TRBJ1-2	TRBD1	-	TGTGCCAGCAGCCAGAACCTGGGGACAGGGTATGGTGGCTACACCTTC	CASSQNLGTGYGGYTF
TRBV18	TRBJ2-1	-	-	TGTGCCAGCTCCCTGGGGACACCCGGATCCTACAATGAGCAGTTCTTC	CASSLGTPGSYNEQFF
TRBV18	TRBJ1-2	TRBD1	-	TGTGCCAGCTCACAGAGACAGGGGCACTATGGCTACACCTTC	CASSQRQGHYGYTF
TRBV7-2	TRBJ2-6	-	-	TGTGCCAGCAGCTTAGCGGAGTCTGGGGCCAACGTCCTGACTTTC	CASSLAESGANVLTF
TRBV29-1	TRBJ1-3	TRBD1	-	TGCAGCGTGGGACAGGGGGTAGGAAACACCATATATTTT	CSVGQGVGNTIYF
TRBV5-6	TRBJ1-2	TRBD1	-	TGTGCCAGCAGCCTCGGGACAGTTCTTGGGTATGGCTACACCTTC	CASSLGTVLGYGYTF
TRBV5-1	TRBJ1-1	TRBD1	-	TGCGCCAGCAGGTCCCAAGGGACAGGGGTTATGATGAACACTGAAGCTTTCTTT	CASRSQGTGVMMNTEAFF
TRBV6-5	TRBJ2-7	TRBD2	-	TGTGCCACCCGGGAGGGAATCGGATATGAGCAGTACTTC	CATREGIGYEQYF
TRBV6-5	TRBJ2-2	-	-	TGTGCCGCCGGGGGTAACACCGGGGAGCTGTTTTTT	CAAGGNTGELFF
TRBV30	TRBJ2-5	-	-	TGTGCCTGGAGTACGGGGGGCCCCTCGTACTTC	CAWSTGGPSYF
TRBV6-5	TRBJ1-1	TRBD1	-	TGTGCCAGCAGGCACTTCGGACAGGCGAACACTGAAGCTTTCTTT	CASRHFGQANTEAFF
TRBV4-1	TRBJ2-2	TRBD2	-	TGCGCCAGCAGCCACGAAAGGACTAGCGGGGTCAGAAACACCGGGGAGCTGTTTTTT	CASSHERTSGVRNTGELFF
TRBV6-6	TRBJ2-7	TRBD1	-	TGTGCCAGCAGTACAGGACAGGGGGAGTCTTTCTACGAGCAGTACTTC	CASSTGQGESFYEQYF
TRBV28	TRBJ1-1	-	-	TGTGCCAGCAGTTTATTCAATCGAGGGCTTGAAGCTTTCTTT	CASSLFNRGLEAFF
TRBV2	TRBJ2-1	-	once	TGTGCCAGCATGGACAGATACAATGAGCAGTTCTTC	CASMDRYNEQFF
TRBV9	TRBJ2-3	-	-	TGTGCCAGCAGCGTAAATGGGCTTAGCACAGATACGCAGTATTTT	CASSVNGLSTDTQYF
TRBV4-1	TRBJ2-1	-	-	TGCGCCAGCAGCCAAGATGGGGGGAGAGCTATTTACAATGAGCAGTTCTTC	CASSQDGGRAIYNEQFF
TRBV6-1	TRBJ1-2	TRBD1	once	TGTGCCAGCAGCCGGGACAGGGGGACTATTGGCTACACCTTC	CASSRDRGTIGYTF
TRBV19	TRBJ1-5	-	-	TGTGCCAGTAAGCAGGGGTATAGCAATCAGCCCCAGCATTTT	CASKQGYSNQPQHF